One and the same sample provided the 10 T cell receptor beta chains below, sequenced in a study of T cell responses to AZD1222 COVID-19 vaccine. Measured with immunoSEQ multiplex PCR; TCRdb has only the in-frame clones, and not every one. The sample lists around 150,000 clones, roughly nine tenths occurring once. The specimen comprised peripheral blood, sampled 28 days after the second AZD1222 dose. All receptors come from an adult who received the AZD1222 COVID-19 vaccine.

The chain is built from TRBV5-6 and TRBJ2-5, with D possibly being TRBD2 (6 bases). The germline V gene encodes CDR1 SGHDT and CDR2 YYEEEE. V shed 7 bases and J shed 5 bases, with 18 bases lying between them. The CDR3 length is 14 residues. Written as DNA, the CDR3 is TGTGCCAGCCAAAGGGACGGCGGGGCGGAGACCCAGTACTTC. Its protein is CASQRDGGAETQYF.

The chain recombines TRBV3-1 (or the pseudogene TRBV3-2) with TRBJ2-5; D remains unclear. The CDR3 covers 12 residues. The germline CDR1 and CDR2 sequences are LGHDT and YNNKEL (reference sequence). The V end lost 3 bases, the J end lost 5 bases, and 7 bases lay between the germline ends. The CDR3 coding sequence is TGTGCCAGCAGCCAGTTTATGGAGACCCAGTACTTC. Amino acid sequence: CASSQFMETQYF.

The DNA for the CDR3 is TGTGCCAGCAGCCAGCTCCTAGCGGGCCAAGAGACCCAGTACTTC. This translates into CASSQLLAGQETQYF. The chain carries TRBV3-1 (or the pseudogene TRBV3-2) and TRBJ2-5; 8 bases line up with TRBD2. The CDR3 totals 15 residues. J was trimmed by 1 base and V by 3 bases; bases with no gene match: 4. Germline values: CDR1 LGHDT, CDR2 YNNKEL (reference sequence).

This clone appeared a single time. The chain couples TRBV27 to TRBJ1-5; TRBD1 aligns across 8 bases. The V gene end was trimmed by 6 bases and the J gene end by 6 bases; junction bases not matched to a gene: 7. The germline V gene encodes CDR1 MNHEY and CDR2 SMNVEV (reference sequence). The CDR3 length is 14 residues. The CDR3, as DNA: TGTGCCAGCAGGCCCGGGACAGGACCTCAGCCCCAGCATTTT. This translates into CASRPGTGPQPQHF.

This chain connects TRBV3-1 (or the pseudogene TRBV3-2) to TRBJ2-5, with D possibly matching TRBD1 (5 bases). The V gene's germline CDR1 is LGHDT and CDR2 YNNKEL (reference sequence). The CDR3 extends over 14 amino acids. With 0 bases removed from V and 7 bases from J, the gap between germline ends came to 12 bases. The CDR3, as DNA: TGTGCCAGCAGCCAAGACAGGGTTGTACGGACCCAGTACTTC. This sequence encodes CASSQDRVVRTQYF.

Only one count was recorded for this clone. The chain combines TRBV7-8 with TRBJ2-7; 9 bases fit TRBD1. Germline loops: CDR1 SGHVS, CDR2 FQNEAQ. This CDR3 region has 15 residues. Losses at the gene ends were 5 bases for V and 4 bases for J; bases not matched to a gene: 9. The DNA for the CDR3 is TGTGCCAGCAGCGCAAGACAGGGGGGACTGTACGAGCAGTACTTC. As protein: CASSARQGGLYEQYF.

The chain employs TRBV11-3 and TRBJ2-1; TRBD1 matches 8 bases. The CDR3 covers 15 residues. The V gene end was trimmed by 0 bases and the J gene end by 6 bases; junction bases not matched to a gene: 4. Germline V CDR1 and CDR2: SGHNT, YENEEA. The CDR3 spells CASSLDGQGSNEQFF. The CDR3 nucleotides read TGTGCCAGCAGCTTAGACGGACAGGGAAGCAATGAGCAGTTCTTC.

This chain links TRBV7-2 with TRBJ2-7, with 7 bases identical to TRBD2. Trimming at V came to 0 bases and at J to 4 bases, leaving 6 bases not matched to a gene. Germline V gene sequence: CDR1 SGHTA, CDR2 FQGNSA. The CDR3 extends over 15 amino acids. This CDR3 is CASSLAGGRAYEQYF. In DNA, the CDR3 is TGTGCCAGCAGCTTAGCTGGGGGGAGGGCATACGAGCAGTACTTC. Complete variable domain (other parts from reference TRBV7-2 and TRBJ2-7): GAGVSQSPSNKVTEKGKDVELRCDPISGHTALYWYRQSLGQGLEFLIYFQGNSAPDKSGLPSDRFSAERTGGSVSTLTIQRTQQEDSAVYLCASSLAGGRAYEQYFGPGTRLTVT.

The chain links TRBV29-1 to TRBJ2-7; tentative D call: TRBD2 (5 bases). CDR3 length equals 11 residues. Trimming removed 5 bases from V and 4 bases from J, with 9 bases in between. Germline assignment: CDR1 SQVTM and CDR2 ANQGSEA. The CDR3 here is CSVSGPYEQYF. The CDR3 DNA reads TGCAGCGTTAGCGGCCCTTACGAGCAGTACTTC.

The chain employs TRBV6-1 and TRBJ1-2, with TRBD1 matching over 11 bases. CDR1 MNHNS and CDR2 SASEGT come from the germline V gene. The CDR3 spans 15 residues. The J segment lost 7 bases and the V segment lost 1 base, leaving 5 bases of the junction unmatched. The CDR3 here is CASSEVGTGGFGYTF. CDR3 nucleotides: TGTGCCAGCAGTGAAGTAGGGACAGGGGGATTTGGCTACACCTTC.